The rows below give T cell receptor beta chains drawn from one sample of a study of T cell repertoires in cytomegalovirus infection. MiXCR, applied by TCRdb to the reads, yields one record per CDR3 protein. The data contain 490,000 or so distinct CDR3 sequences, approximately 11% of them seen just once; the ten biggest clones take up about 10%. Sequenced: PBMCs. Every receptor here comes from a human donor in good health (CMV status not recorded). Some clones in this sample may be carry-over from other donors' samples. CDR3s include the opening cysteine and the closing phenylalanine or tryptophan. The order of the fields is D gene, V gene, clone size, CDR3 protein. A D gene is named only where the DNA matches it firmly. Sizes are listed as once, few or many counts, or a class when the clone is expanded.

.	TRBV20-1	many	CSARDRSRASQPQHF
TRBD1	TRBV28	many	CASSTTGAGYIQYF
.	TRBV30	many	CAWDPGSYSYNEQFF
.	TRBV5-4	many	CASSLYGGYTF
.	TRBV7-2	many	CASSLEPVGGNTIYF
.	TRBV2	few	CASSEAFDRPYTF
.	TRBV24-1	few	CATGGTDYSNQPQHF
.	TRBV7-3	many	CASSSSKGETQYF
.	TRBV19	many	CASRTYERRGLEPEAFF
.	TRBV28	many	CASSPSGGGSFPKNIQYF
TRBD1	TRBV18	many	CASSPGTGTYNEQFF
TRBD1	TRBV11-2	many	CASSLWDRTLAKNIQYF